The 9 T cell receptor beta chains below were found in one sample sequenced in a study of cytomegalovirus exposure and HLA in healthy donors. The PCR employed 60 Vbeta primers together with 13 Jbeta primers. TCRdb's copy holds only in-frame clones and misses some; the assay was immunoSEQ multiplex PCR. In the table there are roughly 43,000 clones, about 60% of which are singletons. The sequenced sample consisted of PBMCs. The receptors stem from a human donor in good health.

This sequence joins TRBV7-2 and TRBJ2-5; D perhaps matches TRBD1 (6 bases). V shed 2 bases and J shed 9 bases, with 10 bases lying between them. Germline CDR1 is SGHTA and CDR2 is FQGNSA. This CDR3 has 12 residues. This CDR3 is CASSLRQGPQYF. The DNA for the CDR3 is TGTGCCAGCAGCTTAAGGCAGGGGCCCCAGTACTTC.

As DNA, the CDR3 is TGTGCCAGCAGCGGGGGGGCCTACGAGCAGTACTTC. Protein sequence: CASSGGAYEQYF. The rearrangement uses TRBV7-2 and TRBJ2-7, with TRBD2 matching over 7 bases. Germline assignment: CDR1 SGHTA and CDR2 FQGNSA. With 5 bases clipped from V and 2 bases from J, the junction kept 0 bases outside the gene matches. The CDR3 is made up of 12 amino acids.

The V gene is TRBV5-1, the J gene TRBJ1-2; D gene unclear. Germline CDR1 is SGHRS and CDR2 is YFSETQ. This CDR3 has 13 residues. V lost 4 bases and J lost 0, with 7 bases in between. CDR3 loop: CASSRDTNYGYTF. The CDR3 DNA reads as TGCGCCAGCAGCCGCGACACTAACTATGGCTACACCTTC.

This clone has only a few counts. The V call is TRBV5-1, the J call TRBJ2-3; 8 bases align to TRBD2. CDR3 length equals 14 residues. Germline loops: CDR1 SGHRS, CDR2 YFSETQ. V was clipped by 4 bases and J by 2 bases; unmatched bases: 3. The CDR3 DNA follows: TGCGCCAGCAGCCTCGGGGGGGCCACAGATACGCAGTATTTT. Translating it yields CASSLGGATDTQYF.

This clone turned up a few times. The chain carries TRBV10-3 and TRBJ1-3; possible D gene TRBD1, 5 bases. The CDR3 is 15 amino acids. CDR1 is ENHRY, CDR2 SYGVKD, per germline. The V gene lost 3 bases and the J gene lost 3 bases, with 12 bases spanning the gap. The CDR3 sequence is CAISESGGLGNTIYF. The CDR3 DNA reads as TGTGCCATCAGTGAAAGCGGGGGACTTGGAAACACCATATATTTT.

This clone showed up just a few times. The gene calls are TRBV2 and TRBJ1-5; D not resolved. The CDR3 has 14 residues. V was pared by 6 bases and J by 0 bases, with 9 bases between. Germline CDR1 and CDR2: SNHLY and FYNNEI. The chain's CDR3 is CASRPGFSNQPQHF. In DNA, the CDR3 is TGTGCCAGCAGGCCGGGTTTTAGCAATCAGCCCCAGCATTTT.

The gene calls are TRBV21-1 and TRBJ1-2; the table names TRBD1, a call not compared with the DNA. TRBV21-1 is classified as a pseudogene. The CDR3 runs 16 residues. The DNA of the CDR3 is TGTGCCAGCAGCCACCAAGGGACACACCTGGGCTATGGCTACACCTTC. It specifies CASSHQGTHLGYGYTF.

This chain joins TRBV4-2 and TRBJ1-5, with 7 bases fitting TRBD1. Germline CDR1 LGHNA, CDR2 YNFKEQ. V was pared by 1 base and J by 0 bases, with 6 bases of the junction left unmatched. The CDR3 contains 17 residues. Here the CDR3 reads CASSQVRGTDSNQPQHF. In DNA form, the CDR3 reads TGTGCCAGCAGCCAAGTTCGTGGGACAGATAGCAATCAGCCCCAGCATTTT.

This clone occurred a few times. V gene TRBV6-4 combines with J gene TRBJ2-7, with 8 positions matching TRBD2. V lost 4 bases, J lost 5 bases, and 7 bases stayed unmatched. This CDR3 region has 14 residues. Germline V lookup: CDR1 MRHNA, CDR2 SNTAGT. This CDR3 reads CASSVVAGFDEQYF. CDR3 DNA sequence: TGTGCCAGCAGTGTAGTAGCGGGGTTCGACGAGCAGTACTTC.